This T cell receptor beta chain came from a study of radiotherapy plus CTLA-4 blockade in lung cancer. The wider study: With 31% of patients having disease control, objective responses were seen in about 18%.

Chemo-refractory metastatic non-small-cell lung cancer patients underwent focal radiation alongside CTLA-4 blockade with ipilimumab. The assay was immunoSEQ multiplex PCR, and TCRdb's table has in-frame clones only and misses some. Of roughly 32,000 clones detected, roughly 77% appear once; the ten largest clones hold about 26%. Study-wide points: Tumor-origin TCR clones grew in blood after radiotherapy plus ipilimumab. Alongside interferon-beta, early blood T cell clone dynamics were reportedly the best predictor of response.

This CDR3 contains 15 residues. Germline CDR1 SGHAT, CDR2 FQNNGV. Trimming took 2 bases from V and 3 from J; bases not matched to a gene: 4. Concerning this clone: Its antigen remains unidentified.

Material: peripheral blood, obtained from a patient treated with radiotherapy plus ipilimumab. The sequence derives from a human donor with non-small cell lung cancer that progressed on radiotherapy plus ipilimumab. The chain combines TRBV11-2 with TRBJ2-1; 7 bases are a match to TRBD1. The CDR3 here is CASSLLGTVYNEQFF. CDR3 nucleotide sequence: TGTGCCAGCAGCTTATTAGGGACAGTCTACAATGAGCAGTTCTTC.